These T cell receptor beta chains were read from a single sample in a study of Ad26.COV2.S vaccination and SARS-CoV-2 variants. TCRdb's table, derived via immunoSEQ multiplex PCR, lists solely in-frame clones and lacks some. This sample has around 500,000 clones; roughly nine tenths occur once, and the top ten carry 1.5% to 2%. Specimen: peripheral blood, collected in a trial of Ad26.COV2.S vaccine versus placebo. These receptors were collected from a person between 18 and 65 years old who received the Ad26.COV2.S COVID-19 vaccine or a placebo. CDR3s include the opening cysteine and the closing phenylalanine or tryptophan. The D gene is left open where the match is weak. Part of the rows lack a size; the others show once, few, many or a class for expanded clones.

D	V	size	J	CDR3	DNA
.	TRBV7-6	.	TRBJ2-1	CASSLTYNEQFF	TGTGCCAGCAGCTTAACCTACAATGAGCAGTTCTTC
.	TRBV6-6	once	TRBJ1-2	CASSGTGVANYGYTF	TGTGCCAGCAGCGGAACAGGCGTCGCCAACTATGGCTACACCTTC
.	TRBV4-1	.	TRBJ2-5	CASSQTIGETQYF	TGCGCCAGCAGCCAAACGATAGGCGAGACCCAGTACTTC
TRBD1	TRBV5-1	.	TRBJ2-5	CASSWQGEQETQYF	TGCGCCAGCAGTTGGCAGGGGGAACAAGAGACCCAGTACTTC
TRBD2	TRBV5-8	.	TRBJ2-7	CASSTKGGGADYEQYF	TGTGCCAGCAGCACGAAAGGCGGGGGGGCGGATTACGAGCAGTACTTC
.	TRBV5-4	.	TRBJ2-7	CASRPVVSSYEQYF	TGTGCCAGCAGACCCGTTGTGAGCTCCTACGAGCAGTACTTC
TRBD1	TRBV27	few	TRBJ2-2	CASSPSRQGGELFF	TGTGCCAGCAGCCCAAGCCGACAGGGCGGGGAGCTGTTTTTT
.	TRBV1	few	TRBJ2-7	CTSSQDYNEGLAIYEQYF	TGCACCAGCAGCCAAGACTACAACGAAGGACTAGCGATCTACGAGCAGTACTTC
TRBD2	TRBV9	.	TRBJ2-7	CASSVGSLRGEQYF	TGTGCCAGCAGCGTGGGCAGCCTGCGGGGGGAGCAGTACTTC
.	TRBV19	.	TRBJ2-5	CASSEFLGTETQYF	TGTGCCAGTAGTGAGTTTCTGGGGACAGAGACCCAGTACTTC
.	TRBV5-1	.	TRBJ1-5	CASSPAPQPQHF	TGCGCCAGCAGCCCGGCGCCCCAGCCCCAGCATTTT
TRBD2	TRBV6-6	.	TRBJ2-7	CASSRGGYEQYF	TGTGCCAGCAGCCGCGGGGGCTACGAGCAGTACTTC
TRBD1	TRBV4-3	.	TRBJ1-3	CASSHTDRVSGNTIYF	TGCGCCAGCAGCCACACGGACAGGGTGTCTGGAAACACCATATATTTT
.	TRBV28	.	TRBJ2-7	CASRNWRTSSYKQYF	TGTGCCTCCCGAAATTGGCGGACGAGCTCCTACAAGCAGTACTTC
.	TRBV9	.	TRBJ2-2	CASSVRQNTGELFF	TGTGCCAGCAGCGTTAGGCAGAACACCGGGGAGCTGTTTTTT
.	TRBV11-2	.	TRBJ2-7	CASSVTSSYEQYF	TGTGCCAGCAGCGTAACTAGTTCATACGAGCAGTACTTC
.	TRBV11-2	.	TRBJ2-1	CASSFSVGLSYNEQFF	TGTGCCAGCAGCTTTTCTGTCGGGCTCTCCTACAATGAGCAGTTCTTC
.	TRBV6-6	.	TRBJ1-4	CASGGGTNEKLFF	TGTGCCAGCGGAGGGGGAACTAATGAAAAACTGTTTTTT